These 4 T cell receptor beta chains originate from one sample sequenced in a study of blood T cells in healthy people across ages. Combining a sample-barcoded 5' primer with a J-beta primer mix, a second PCR ran for about 7 to 11 cycles. MiXCR, applied by TCRdb to the 5' RACE reads, yields one record per CDR3 protein. The table includes some 900,000 distinct CDR3 sequences, around 30% detected once. Material: blood. These TCRs come from a woman of 80 years or more in good health.

This clonotype was counted only a few times. Given a much more abundant clone one base away, this may be a read error. The rearrangement links TRBV6-2 or TRBV6-3 to TRBJ2-5, with D hard to call. Germline CDR1 reads MNHEY; CDR2 reads SVGEGT. CDR3 length equals 16 residues. CDR3 nucleotide sequence: TGTGCCGGCAGTTACTTCGGTGCTAGTTCAGGAGAGACCCAGTACTTC. Amino acids: CAGSYFGASSGETQYF.

This rearrangement joins TRBV10-3 to TRBJ2-2; D is ambiguous. CDR3 length equals 12 residues. CDR1 ENHRY and CDR2 SYGVKD come from the germline V gene. The germline V and J ends were trimmed by 1 base and 3 bases, with 0 bases remaining between them. CDR3 bases: TGTGCCATCAGTGAGTACACCGGGGAGCTGTTTTTT. Its protein is CAISEYTGELFF.

Details on this clonotype: This may stem from a read error, because a much larger clone lies one nucleotide away. The chain is built from TRBV29-1 and TRBJ2-3; 7 bases align to TRBD2. The CDR3 sequence is 17 residues long. Germline V lookup: CDR1 SQVTM, CDR2 ANQGSEA. V trimming: 6 bases; J trimming: 2 bases; junction bases outside the gene matches: 17. The CDR3, as DNA: TGCAGCGTCGACCCTCCAGGACGAGCGGGGTTCACAGATACGCAGTATTTT. This codes for CSVDPPGRAGFTDTQYF.

The chain joins TRBV7-2 to TRBJ1-1; the D is unclear. The V end lost 0 bases, the J end lost 1 base, and 9 bases lay between the germline ends. This CDR3 is built from 15 residues. In germline, CDR1 is SGHTA, CDR2 FQGNSA. CDR3 sequence reads: CASSLARGQNTEAFF. The CDR3 coding sequence is TGTGCCAGCAGCTTAGCGCGGGGTCAGAACACTGAAGCTTTCTTT.